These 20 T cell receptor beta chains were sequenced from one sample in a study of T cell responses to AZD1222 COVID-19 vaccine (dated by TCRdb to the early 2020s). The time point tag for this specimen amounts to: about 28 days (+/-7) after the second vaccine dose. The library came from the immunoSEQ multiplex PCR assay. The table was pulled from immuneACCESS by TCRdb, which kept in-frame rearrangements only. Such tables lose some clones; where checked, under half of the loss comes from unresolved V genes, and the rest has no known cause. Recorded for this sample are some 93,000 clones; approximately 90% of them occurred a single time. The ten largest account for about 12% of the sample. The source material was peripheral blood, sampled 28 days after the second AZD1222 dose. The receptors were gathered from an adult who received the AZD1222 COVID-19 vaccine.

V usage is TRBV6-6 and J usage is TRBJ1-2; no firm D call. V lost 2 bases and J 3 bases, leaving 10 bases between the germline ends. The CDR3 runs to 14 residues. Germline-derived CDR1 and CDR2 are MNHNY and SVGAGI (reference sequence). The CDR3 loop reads CASSYMGSDYGYTF. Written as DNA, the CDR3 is TGTGCCAGCAGTTACATGGGTTCGGACTATGGCTACACCTTC.

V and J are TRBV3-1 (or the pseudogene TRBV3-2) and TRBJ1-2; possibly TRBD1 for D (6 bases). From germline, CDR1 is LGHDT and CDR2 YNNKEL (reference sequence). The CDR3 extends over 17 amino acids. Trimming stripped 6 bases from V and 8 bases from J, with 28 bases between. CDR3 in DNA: TGTGCCAGCAGACCTAGTTCGGGGGGGGCCGGAGTTCAAGGCTACACCTTC. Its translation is CASRPSSGGAGVQGYTF.

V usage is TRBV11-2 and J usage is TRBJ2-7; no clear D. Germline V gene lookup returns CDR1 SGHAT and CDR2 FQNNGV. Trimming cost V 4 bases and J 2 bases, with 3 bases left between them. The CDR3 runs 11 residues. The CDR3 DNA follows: TGTGCCAGCAGCTCCGCCTACGAGCAGTACTTC. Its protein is CASSSAYEQYF.

CDR3 residues: CASSPRQALTLNQPQHF. The CDR3 DNA is TGTGCCAGCAGTCCACGACAGGCCCTGACCCTCAATCAGCCCCAGCATTTT. The chain links TRBV6-6 to TRBJ1-5; perhaps TRBD1 as D (6 bases). The CDR3 is 17 amino acids. The ends were cut back, 5 bases at V and 3 bases at J, with 20 bases in the middle. CDR1 is MNHNY, CDR2 SVGAGI, per germline (reference sequence).

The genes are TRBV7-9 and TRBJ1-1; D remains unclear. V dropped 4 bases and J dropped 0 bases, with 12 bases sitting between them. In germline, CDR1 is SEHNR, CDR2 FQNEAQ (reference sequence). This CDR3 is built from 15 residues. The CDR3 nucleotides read TGTGCCAGCAGCTCCTATAGGACCGTGAACACTGAAGCTTTCTTT. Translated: CASSSYRTVNTEAFF.

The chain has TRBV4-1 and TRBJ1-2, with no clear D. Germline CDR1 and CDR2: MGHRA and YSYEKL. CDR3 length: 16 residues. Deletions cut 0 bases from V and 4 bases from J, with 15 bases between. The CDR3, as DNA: TGCGCCAGCAGCCAAGAGCTGACCCTGCTGGGCTATGGCTACACCTTC. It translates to CASSQELTLLGYGYTF.

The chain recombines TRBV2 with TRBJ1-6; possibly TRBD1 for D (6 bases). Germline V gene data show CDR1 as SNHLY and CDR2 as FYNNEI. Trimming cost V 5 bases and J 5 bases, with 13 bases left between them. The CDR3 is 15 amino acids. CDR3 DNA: TGTGCCAGCAGTCGAAAGGGGGGGGATAATTCACCCCTCCACTTT. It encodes CASSRKGGDNSPLHF.

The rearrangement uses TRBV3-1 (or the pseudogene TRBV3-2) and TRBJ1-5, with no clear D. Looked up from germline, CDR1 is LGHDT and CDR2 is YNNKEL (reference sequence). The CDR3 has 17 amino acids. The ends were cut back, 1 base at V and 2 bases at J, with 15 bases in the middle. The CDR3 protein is CASSQGEGLVRNQPQHF. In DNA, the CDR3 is TGTGCCAGCAGCCAAGGCGAGGGATTGGTTCGCAATCAGCCCCAGCATTTT.

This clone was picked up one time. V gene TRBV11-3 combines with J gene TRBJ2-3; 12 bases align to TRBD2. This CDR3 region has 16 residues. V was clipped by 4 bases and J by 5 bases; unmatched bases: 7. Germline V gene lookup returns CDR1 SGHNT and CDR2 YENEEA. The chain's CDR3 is CASSSGLAGLVDTQYF. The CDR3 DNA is TGTGCCAGCAGCTCAGGACTAGCGGGGTTGGTAGATACGCAGTATTTT.

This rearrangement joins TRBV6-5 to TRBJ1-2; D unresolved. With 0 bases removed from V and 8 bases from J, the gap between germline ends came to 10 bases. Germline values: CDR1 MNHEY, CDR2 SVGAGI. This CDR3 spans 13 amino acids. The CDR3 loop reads CASSYSFAGGYTF. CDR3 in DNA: TGTGCCAGCAGTTACTCATTCGCGGGGGGCTACACCTTC.

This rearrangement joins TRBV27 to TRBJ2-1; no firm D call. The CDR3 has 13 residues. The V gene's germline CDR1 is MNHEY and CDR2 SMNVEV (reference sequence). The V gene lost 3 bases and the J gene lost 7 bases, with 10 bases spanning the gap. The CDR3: CASSFIQLNEQFF. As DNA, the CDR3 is TGTGCCAGCAGTTTCATACAATTGAATGAGCAGTTCTTC.

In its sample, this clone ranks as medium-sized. DNA of the CDR3: TGTGCCAGCAGTTTATCTCAGGGGCGAGGGACCCAGTACTTC. Protein product: CASSLSQGRGTQYF. The chain joins TRBV28 to TRBJ2-5, with a weak D call TRBD1 (6 bases). Between the trimmed V and J ends, which lost 1 base and 7 bases, there was a span of 13 bases. CDR1 is MDHEN, CDR2 SYDVKM, per germline. The CDR3 totals 14 residues.

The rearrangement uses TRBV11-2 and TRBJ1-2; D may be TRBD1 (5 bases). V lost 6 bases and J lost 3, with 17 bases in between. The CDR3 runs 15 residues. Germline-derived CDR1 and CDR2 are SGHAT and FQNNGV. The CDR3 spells CASRPIRGEDYGYTF. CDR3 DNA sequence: TGTGCCAGCAGACCAATTAGGGGCGAGGACTATGGCTACACCTTC.

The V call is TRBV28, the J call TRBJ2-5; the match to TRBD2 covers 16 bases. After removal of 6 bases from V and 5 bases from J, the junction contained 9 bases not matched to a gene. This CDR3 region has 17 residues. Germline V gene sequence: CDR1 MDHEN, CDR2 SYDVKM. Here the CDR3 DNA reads TGTGCCAGCAGACGTGGGACTAGCGGGAGGGTACGGGAGACCCAGTACTTC. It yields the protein CASRRGTSGRVRETQYF.

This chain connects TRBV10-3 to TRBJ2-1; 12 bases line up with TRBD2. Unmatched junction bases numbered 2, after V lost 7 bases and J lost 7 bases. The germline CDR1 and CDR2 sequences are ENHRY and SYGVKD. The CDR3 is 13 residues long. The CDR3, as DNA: TGTGCCATCACCGGGACTAGCGGGAATGAGCAGTTCTTC. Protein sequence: CAITGTSGNEQFF.

The CDR3 nucleotides are TGTGCCAGCAGCTTGGGCAGGGGGAACACTGAAGCTTTCTTT. Its protein product is CASSLGRGNTEAFF. The chain is built from TRBV11-3 and TRBJ1-1, with D possibly matching TRBD1 (6 bases). Germline V gene data show CDR1 as SGHNT and CDR2 as YENEEA. The CDR3 contains 14 residues. The V end was cut by 3 bases, the J end by 1 base, with 9 bases between.

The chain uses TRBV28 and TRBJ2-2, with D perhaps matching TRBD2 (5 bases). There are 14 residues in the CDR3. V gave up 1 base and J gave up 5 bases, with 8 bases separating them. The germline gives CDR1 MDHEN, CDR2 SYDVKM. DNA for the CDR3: TGTGCCAGCAGTTTATCACGGGGAACCGGGGAGCTGTTTTTT. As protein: CASSLSRGTGELFF.

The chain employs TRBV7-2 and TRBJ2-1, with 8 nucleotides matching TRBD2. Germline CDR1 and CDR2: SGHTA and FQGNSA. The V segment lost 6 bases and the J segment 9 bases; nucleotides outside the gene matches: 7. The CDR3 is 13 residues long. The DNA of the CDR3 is TGTGCCAGCAGGACGGCGGGGGGCTCTGAGCAGTTCTTC. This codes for CASRTAGGSEQFF.

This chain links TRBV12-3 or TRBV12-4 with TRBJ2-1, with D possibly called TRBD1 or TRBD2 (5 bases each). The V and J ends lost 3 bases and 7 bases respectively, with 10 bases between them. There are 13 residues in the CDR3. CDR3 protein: CASSFGRENEQFF. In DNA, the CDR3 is TGTGCCAGCAGTTTTGGCAGGGAGAATGAGCAGTTCTTC.

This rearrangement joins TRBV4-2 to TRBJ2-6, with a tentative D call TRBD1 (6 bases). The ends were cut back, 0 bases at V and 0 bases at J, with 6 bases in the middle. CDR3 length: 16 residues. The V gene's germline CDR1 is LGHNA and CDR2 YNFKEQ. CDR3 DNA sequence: TGTGCCAGCAGCCAAGAGGACAGCTCTGGGGCCAACGTCCTGACTTTC. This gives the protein CASSQEDSSGANVLTF.